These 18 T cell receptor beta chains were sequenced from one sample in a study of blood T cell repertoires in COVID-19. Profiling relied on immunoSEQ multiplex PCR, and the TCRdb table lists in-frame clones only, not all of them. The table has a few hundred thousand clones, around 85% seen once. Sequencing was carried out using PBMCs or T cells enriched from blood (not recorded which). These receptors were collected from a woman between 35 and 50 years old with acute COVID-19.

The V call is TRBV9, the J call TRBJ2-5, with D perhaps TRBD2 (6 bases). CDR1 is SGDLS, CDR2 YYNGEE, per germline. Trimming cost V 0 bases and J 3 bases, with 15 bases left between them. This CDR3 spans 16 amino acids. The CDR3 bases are TGTGCCAGCAGCGTAGAGCTTGGGCGCGGGGAAGAGACCCAGTACTTC. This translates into CASSVELGRGEETQYF.

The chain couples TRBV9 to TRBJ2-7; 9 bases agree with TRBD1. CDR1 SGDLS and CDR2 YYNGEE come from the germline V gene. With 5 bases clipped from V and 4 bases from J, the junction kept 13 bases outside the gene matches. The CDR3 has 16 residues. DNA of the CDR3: TGTGCCAGCAGGCTAGTACCGGGACAGGGTACGTACGAGCAGTACTTC. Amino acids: CASRLVPGQGTYEQYF.

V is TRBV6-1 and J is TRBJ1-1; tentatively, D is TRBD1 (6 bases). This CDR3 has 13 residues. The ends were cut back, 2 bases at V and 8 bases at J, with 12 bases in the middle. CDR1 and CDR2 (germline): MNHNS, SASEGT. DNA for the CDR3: TGTGCCAGCAGTGAAAGGGGGAGTTACGAAGCTTTCTTT. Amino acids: CASSERGSYEAFF.

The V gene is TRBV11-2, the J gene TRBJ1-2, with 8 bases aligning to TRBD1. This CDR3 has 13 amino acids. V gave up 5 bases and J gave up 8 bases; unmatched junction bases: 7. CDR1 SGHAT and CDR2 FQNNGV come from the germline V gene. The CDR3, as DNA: TGTGCCAGCAGCCCTACAGACAGGGGCGGCTACACCTTC. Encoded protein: CASSPTDRGGYTF. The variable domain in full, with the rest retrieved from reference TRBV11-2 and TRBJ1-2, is EAGVAQSPRYKIIEKRQSVAFWCNPISGHATLYWYQQILGQGPKLLIQFQNNGVVDDSQLPKDRFSAERLKGVDSTLKIQPAKLEDSAVYLCASSPTDRGGYTFGSGTRLTVV.

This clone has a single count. CDR3 in DNA: TGTGCCAGCAGCTTAGGGAACGCAGGCGGGGAGCTGTTTTTT. Its protein product is CASSLGNAGGELFF. The chain carries TRBV7-6 and TRBJ2-2; D gene ambiguous. V shed 1 base and J shed 7 bases, with 10 bases lying between them. This CDR3 is built from 14 residues. Germline loops: CDR1 SGHVS, CDR2 FNYEAQ.

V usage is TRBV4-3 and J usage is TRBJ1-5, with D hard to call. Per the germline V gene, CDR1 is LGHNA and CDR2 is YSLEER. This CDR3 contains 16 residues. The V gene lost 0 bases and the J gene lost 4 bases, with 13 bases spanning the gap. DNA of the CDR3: TGCGCCAGCAGCCAAGAAGCGCAGCAAGGTAATCAGCCCCAGCATTTT. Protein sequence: CASSQEAQQGNQPQHF.

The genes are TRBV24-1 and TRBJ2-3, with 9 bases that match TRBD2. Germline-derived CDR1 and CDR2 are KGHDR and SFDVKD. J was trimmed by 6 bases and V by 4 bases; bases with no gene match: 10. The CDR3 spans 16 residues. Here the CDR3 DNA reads TGTGCCACCAGTGAGTGGGCGGGAGGGAGGCTGGATACGCAGTATTTT. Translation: CATSEWAGGRLDTQYF.

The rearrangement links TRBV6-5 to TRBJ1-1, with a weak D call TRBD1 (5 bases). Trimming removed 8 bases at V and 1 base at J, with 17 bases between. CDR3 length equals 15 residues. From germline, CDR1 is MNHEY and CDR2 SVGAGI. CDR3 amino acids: CASGRGKSRNTEAFF. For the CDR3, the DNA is TGTGCCAGCGGTCGGGGGAAATCCCGGAACACTGAAGCTTTCTTT.

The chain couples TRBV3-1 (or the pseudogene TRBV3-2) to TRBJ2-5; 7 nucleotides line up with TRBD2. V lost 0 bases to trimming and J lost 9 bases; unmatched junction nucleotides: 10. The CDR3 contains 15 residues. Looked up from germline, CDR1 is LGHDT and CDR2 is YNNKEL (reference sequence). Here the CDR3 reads CASSQDKRGVRAQYF. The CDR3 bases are TGTGCCAGCAGCCAAGATAAGCGGGGAGTGCGGGCCCAGTACTTC.

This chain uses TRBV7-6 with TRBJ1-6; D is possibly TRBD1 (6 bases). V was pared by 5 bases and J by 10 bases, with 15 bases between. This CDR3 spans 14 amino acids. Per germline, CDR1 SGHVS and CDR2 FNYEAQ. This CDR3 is CASSQQGNRSPLHF. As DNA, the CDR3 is TGTGCCAGCAGCCAACAGGGTAATCGGTCACCCCTCCACTTT.

Here the CDR3 reads CASSQSTPNEKLFF. As DNA, the CDR3 is TGTGCCAGCAGCCAGTCCACACCTAATGAAAAACTGTTTTTT. The V call is TRBV16, the J call TRBJ1-4, with D uncertain. Trimming removed 3 bases from V and 3 bases from J, with 8 bases in between. The germline V gene encodes CDR1 KGHSY and CDR2 FQNENV. The CDR3 totals 14 residues.

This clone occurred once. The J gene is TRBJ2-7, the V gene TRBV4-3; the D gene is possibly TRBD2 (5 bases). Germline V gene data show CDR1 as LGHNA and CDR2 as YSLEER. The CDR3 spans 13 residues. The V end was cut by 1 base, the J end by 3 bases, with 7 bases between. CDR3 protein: CASSQASNYEQYF. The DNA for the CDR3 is TGCGCCAGCAGCCAAGCTAGCAACTACGAGCAGTACTTC.

In DNA, the CDR3 is TGTGCCAGCAGTCCCCTAGCGGGCCCAGCCAAAAACATTCAGTACTTC. Its protein is CASSPLAGPAKNIQYF. This sequence joins TRBV27 and TRBJ2-4; TRBD2 aligns across 8 bases. Germline V gene sequence: CDR1 MNHEY, CDR2 SMNVEV (reference sequence). The junction had 6 bases not matched to a gene; V was cut back by 5 bases and J by 0 bases. The CDR3 is 16 residues long.

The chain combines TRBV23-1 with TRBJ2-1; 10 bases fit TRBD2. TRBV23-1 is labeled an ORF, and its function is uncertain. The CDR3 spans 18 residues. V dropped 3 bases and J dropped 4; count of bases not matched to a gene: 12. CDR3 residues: CASSHPPLLAGLYNEQFF. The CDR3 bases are TGCGCCAGCAGTCACCCACCTCTACTAGCGGGACTATACAATGAGCAGTTCTTC.

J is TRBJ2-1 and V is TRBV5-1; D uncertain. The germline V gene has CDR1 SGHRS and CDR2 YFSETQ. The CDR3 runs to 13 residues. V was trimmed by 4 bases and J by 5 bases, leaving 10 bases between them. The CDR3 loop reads CASSPVLDNEQFF. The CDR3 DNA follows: TGCGCCAGCAGCCCGGTATTAGACAATGAGCAGTTCTTC.

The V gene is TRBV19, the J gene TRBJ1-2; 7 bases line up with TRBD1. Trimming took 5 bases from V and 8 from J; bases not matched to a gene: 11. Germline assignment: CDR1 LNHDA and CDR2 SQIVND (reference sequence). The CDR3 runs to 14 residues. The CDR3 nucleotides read TGTGCCAGTAGTGCGACAGGGTATCGAGGCGGCTACACCTTC. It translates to CASSATGYRGGYTF. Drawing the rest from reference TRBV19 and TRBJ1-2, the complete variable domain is DGGITQSPKYLFRKEGQNVTLSCEQNLNHDAMYWYRQDPGQGLRLIYYSQIVNDFQKGDIAEGYSVSREKKESFPLTVTSAQKNPTAFYLCASSATGYRGGYTFGSGTRLTVV.

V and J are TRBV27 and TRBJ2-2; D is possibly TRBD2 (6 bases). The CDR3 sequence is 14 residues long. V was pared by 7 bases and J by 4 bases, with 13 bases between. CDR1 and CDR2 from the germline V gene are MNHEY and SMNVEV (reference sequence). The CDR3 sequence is CASTTTRPTGELFF. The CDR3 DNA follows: TGTGCCAGCACCACGACTAGACCCACCGGGGAGCTGTTTTTT.

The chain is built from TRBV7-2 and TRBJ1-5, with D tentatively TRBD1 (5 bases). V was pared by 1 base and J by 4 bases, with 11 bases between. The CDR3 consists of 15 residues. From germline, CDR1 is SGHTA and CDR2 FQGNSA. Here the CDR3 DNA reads TGTGCCAGCAGCTTAGTTCGGGGGGTGAATCAGCCCCAGCATTTT. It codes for CASSLVRGVNQPQHF.